The sequence of this TCR beta chain was determined in a study of cytomegalovirus exposure and HLA in healthy donors. Use of 60 Vbeta and 13 Jbeta primers characterized the PCR. The data were produced by immunoSEQ multiplex PCR, yet TCRdb's version contains in-frame clones alone and is incomplete. Here the sample spans roughly 140,000 clones, 60% to 85% being singletons. This clone was seen only once. Germline assignment: CDR1 MGHDK and CDR2 SYGVNS. The germline V and J ends were trimmed by 5 bases and 4 bases, with 11 bases remaining between them. CDR3 size: 13 residues. The chain links TRBV25-1 to TRBJ1-2; TRBD1 might be the D (5 bases). Sample: PBMCs. This clonotype was sampled from a male donor in good health and CMV-seronegative. The CDR3, as DNA: TGTGCCAGCAGTACAAAAAGGGGCTATGGCTACACCTTC. It specifies CASSTKRGYGYTF.